These T cell receptor beta chains were read from a single sample in a study of T-cell memory formation after mild COVID-19. TCRdb ran MiXCR on the 5' RACE reads and lists one entry per CDR3 protein. The table includes around 300,000 distinct CDR3 sequences, 10% to 15% detected once. The sequenced material came from PBMCs or a T cell subset sorted from them (not recorded which). These receptors all stem from a man aged 18 to 29 who had mild COVID-19 (a few samples of this study predate the infection). Cell type and time point are not known. The CDR3 runs from the conserved cysteine through the conserved F or W. The order of the fields is D gene, V gene, clone size, J gene, CDR3 DNA, CDR3 protein. D genes are given only for firm matches. Size is stated for part of the rows, as once, few or many counts, or as a class when the clone is expanded.

>.|TRBV20-1|.|TRBJ1-6
TGCAGTGCTAGCCGCCAGGACGGCAGCTCCTATAATTCACCCCTCCACTTT
CSASRQDGSSYNSPLHF
>TRBD1|TRBV4-3|few|TRBJ1-2
TGCGCCAGCAGCCAAGGCACCGGGACAGCTAACTATGGCTACACCTTC
CASSQGTGTANYGYTF
>TRBD2|TRBV5-6|.|TRBJ2-7
TGTGCCAGCAGCTTGATTAGCGGGGGTTCCTACGAGCAGTACTTC
CASSLISGGSYEQYF
>TRBD2|TRBV7-3|.|TRBJ2-5
TGTGCCAGCAGCCGAGGGAAGGGAGGGGAGACCCAGTACTTC
CASSRGKGGETQYF
>.|TRBV27|.|TRBJ1-4
TGTGCCAGCAGTTACAGGAGTTCTAATGAAAAACTGTTTTTT
CASSYRSSNEKLFF
>.|TRBV19|few|TRBJ2-5
TGTGCCAGTAGTCCGAGGACTGCTTCGGAGACCCAGTACTTC
CASSPRTASETQYF
>TRBD1|TRBV12-3/TRBV12-4|.|TRBJ2-7
TGTGCCAGCAGCACCGGGACAGGGACCGAGCAGTACTTC
CASSTGTGTEQYF
>.|TRBV4-1|.|TRBJ1-2
TGCGCCAGCAGCCACCAAGGGGGGTATGGCTACACCTTC
CASSHQGGYGYTF
>TRBD1|TRBV6-5|few|TRBJ1-6
TGTGCCAGCAGTTATTCTGAGGGACAGGGCTTACCCCTCCACTTT
CASSYSEGQGLPLHF
>TRBD1|TRBV6-5|few|TRBJ1-3
TGTGCCAGCAGTGGGACAGGGGGCGAAGGGTCTGGAAACACCATATATTTT
CASSGTGGEGSGNTIYF
>.|TRBV12-3/TRBV12-4|.|TRBJ2-5
TGTGCCAGCAGTTTAGGGGGAAAGAGCCAAGAGACCCAGTACTTC
CASSLGGKSQETQYF
>TRBD1|TRBV19|.|TRBJ2-3
TGTGCCAGTAGTGATGACCACAATGCCGGGACAGCGAGCACAGATACGCAGTATTTT
CASSDDHNAGTASTDTQYF
>.|TRBV7-9|few|TRBJ2-1
TGTGCCAGCAGCTTCCCAGCCTCGAGCTCCTACAATGAGCAGTTCTTC
CASSFPASSSYNEQFF
>.|TRBV6-6|.|TRBJ2-1
TGTGCCAGCAGTTGGGACGCTAGCTCCTACAATGAGCAGTTCTTC
CASSWDASSYNEQFF
>.|TRBV27|few|TRBJ2-4
TGTGCCAGCAGTCGGAACAGGGTAGCCAAAAACATTCAGTACTTC
CASSRNRVAKNIQYF
>.|TRBV7-2|few|TRBJ1-5
TGTGCCAGCAGCTTAGACCCGGTTAAGGATCAGCCCCAGCATTTT
CASSLDPVKDQPQHF
>.|TRBV7-2|few|TRBJ2-1
TGTGCCAGCAGCCTCCCAGCCGCGGGTTCCAATGAGCAGTTCTTC
CASSLPAAGSNEQFF
>.|TRBV12-3/TRBV12-4|few|TRBJ1-2
TGTGCCAGCACCGACGGCGTCGGCTACACCTTC
CASTDGVGYTF
>TRBD1|TRBV7-9|.|TRBJ1-6
TGTGCCAGCAGCTTTGGACAGGGGGTGTCACCCCTCCACTTT
CASSFGQGVSPLHF
>TRBD1|TRBV7-3|.|TRBJ1-1
TGTGCCAGCAGCTTGGGAACGGGACAGGGAAAAGCTTTCTTT
CASSLGTGQGKAFF
>TRBD2|TRBV7-2|.|TRBJ2-1
TGTGCCAGCAGCTGGGACTACCCAGAGCAGTTCTTC
CASSWDYPEQFF
>TRBD1|TRBV5-1|few|TRBJ1-3
TGCGCCAGCAGCTTGGACGGGACAGGGGGCCCTGGAAACACCATATATTTT
CASSLDGTGGPGNTIYF
>.|TRBV19|many|TRBJ1-4
TGTGCCAGTAGGGGGGATGGAGAAAAACTGTTTTTT
CASRGDGEKLFF
>.|TRBV7-2|few|TRBJ2-1
TGTGCCAGCAGCTTAGGTTGGCACAATGAGCAGTTCTTC
CASSLGWHNEQFF
>.|TRBV29-1|few|TRBJ1-1
TGCAGCGTTGGGGACGGGATAAGGAGCACTGAAGCTTTCTTT
CSVGDGIRSTEAFF
>TRBD1|TRBV20-1|few|TRBJ1-5
TGCAGTGCCGGAAGCCGACCGGGACAGGATGTTCAGCCCCAGCATTTT
CSAGSRPGQDVQPQHF
>TRBD1|TRBV5-6|.|TRBJ1-4
TGTGCCAGCAGCTCCTCGACAGGGAGTCAAAAACTGTTTTTT
CASSSSTGSQKLFF
>.|TRBV6-5|.|TRBJ1-6
TGTGCCAGCAGTTACTCGGGCTATTCACCCCTCCACTTT
CASSYSGYSPLHF
>.|TRBV12-3/TRBV12-4|many|TRBJ2-3
TGTGCCAGCAGTCAAGAACGGTCCGGGCCAATTAGCACAGATACGCAGTATTTT
CASSQERSGPISTDTQYF
>.|TRBV20-1|.|TRBJ1-5
TGCAGTGCTAGAGGACCTCCGCGGCAGGAACAGCCCCAGCATTTT
CSARGPPRQEQPQHF
>.|TRBV5-5|many|TRBJ1-2
TGTGCCAGCAGCTTGGAGGTGACTTACTACTATGGCTACACCTTC
CASSLEVTYYYGYTF
>TRBD1|TRBV29-1|many|TRBJ1-5
TGCAGCGTGGCGGGACAGGAGAATCAGCCCCAGCATTTT
CSVAGQENQPQHF
>TRBD1|TRBV12-3/TRBV12-4|few|TRBJ2-4
TGTGCCAGCGCCCGACAGGGCGTTAACATTCAGTACTTC
CASARQGVNIQYF
>.|TRBV24-1|few|TRBJ2-2
TGTGCCACCGTCTCCTCCACCGGGGAGCTGTTTTTT
CATVSSTGELFF
>.|TRBV5-6|many|TRBJ2-1
TGTGCCAGCAGCTCGGGGGCCTGGAGTGAGCAGTTCTTC
CASSSGAWSEQFF
>.|TRBV9|.|TRBJ1-1
TGTGCCAGCAGCGGAGCCGTCCCGGGACCGAACACTGAAGCTTTCTTT
CASSGAVPGPNTEAFF
>.|TRBV11-2|few|TRBJ2-3
TGTGCCAGCAGCTTAGGCCGCAGGGGAAGCACAGATACGCAGTATTTT
CASSLGRRGSTDTQYF
>.|TRBV6-5|few|TRBJ2-3
TGTGCCAGCAGACTAGGACAGAGCACAGATACGCAGTATTTT
CASRLGQSTDTQYF
>TRBD2|TRBV20-1|few|TRBJ2-1
TGCAGTGCTCCTTTAGCGGGGGCTATTGGTTGGAATGAGCAGTTCTTC
CSAPLAGAIGWNEQFF
>TRBD1|TRBV5-1|.|TRBJ1-1
TGCGCCAGCAGCCTCGGGACAGGGGGCGCGAACACTGAAGCTTTCTTT
CASSLGTGGANTEAFF
>.|TRBV6-5|.|TRBJ1-2
TGTGCCCCAGTGCGGGCTGCTGGCTACACCTTC
CAPVRAAGYTF
>TRBD1|TRBV29-1|.|TRBJ1-5
TGCAGCGTTGAAGGGACAGGGGTCAATCAGCCCCAGCATTTT
CSVEGTGVNQPQHF
>.|TRBV20-1|few|TRBJ2-3
TGCAGTGCTATACGAACCGTAGATACGCAGTATTTT
CSAIRTVDTQYF
>.|TRBV20-1|.|TRBJ1-2
TGCAGTGCTAGAGATTCTGGCAGGGACAACTATGGCTACACCTTC
CSARDSGRDNYGYTF
>TRBD1|TRBV6-5|.|TRBJ2-3
TGTGCCAGCAGTTCTCGGGACAGGGAACATTTT
CASSSRDREHF
>TRBD1|TRBV20-1|.|TRBJ1-1
TGCAGTGCTTGGAGGGGGCGCATGAACACTGAAGCTTTCTTT
CSAWRGRMNTEAFF
>TRBD2|TRBV12-3/TRBV12-4|few|TRBJ2-2
TGTGCCAGCAGTTTAGCGCTTCGGGGGGCCGGGGAGCTGTTTTTT
CASSLALRGAGELFF
>TRBD1|TRBV5-1|few|TRBJ2-3
TGCGCCAGTAATCCGGGACAGAAGACAGATACGCAGTATTTT
CASNPGQKTDTQYF
>TRBD2|TRBV7-9|few|TRBJ2-7
TGTGCCAGCAGCTTCCCCCCGGGACTAGGGAAATACGAGCAGTACTTC
CASSFPPGLGKYEQYF
>.|TRBV10-3|few|TRBJ2-3
TGTGCCATCCATCCAGGACGGGGGGCGTCCACAGATACGCAGTATTTT
CAIHPGRGASTDTQYF
>TRBD1|TRBV25-1|few|TRBJ1-1
TGTGCCAGCAGTGAAAGGACAGGGGGCGGCCCTGAAGCTTTCTTT
CASSERTGGGPEAFF
>TRBD2|TRBV11-2|few|TRBJ2-7
TGTGCCAGCAGCTTAGATGGCTTAGTATCCAGCGGGGGATTTGGGCAGTACTTC
CASSLDGLVSSGGFGQYF
>TRBD2|TRBV29-1|few|TRBJ2-7
TGCAGCGTTGGCGGGGGGAACTCCTACGAGCAGTACTTC
CSVGGGNSYEQYF
>.|TRBV7-9|many|TRBJ2-3
TGTGCCAGCATCCCCGCCGCCTCGGGGCGGGATACGCAGTATTTT
CASIPAASGRDTQYF
>TRBD2|TRBV5-5|few|TRBJ2-7
TGTGCCAGCAGCGAGGGACTAGCGCACTCCTACGAGCAGTACTTC
CASSEGLAHSYEQYF